This is a list of T cell receptor beta chains from one sample in a study of T cell changes during pregnancy in multiple sclerosis. TCRdb's copy holds only in-frame clones and misses some; the assay was immunoSEQ multiplex PCR. The table records 30,000 to 45,000 clones, about nine tenths of them present only once. The starting material was CD4+ T cells from peripheral blood mononuclear cells, obtained after pregnancy. The receptors were gathered from a female donor in good health, enrolled as a control in a pregnancy study. CDR3s include the opening cysteine and the closing phenylalanine or tryptophan. The order of the fields is D gene, clone size, J gene, V gene, CDR3 DNA, CDR3 protein. D genes are given only for firm matches. Clone size is given for some rows only: seen once, a few or many times, or a class if the clone is expanded.

TRBD1,-,TRBJ2-7,TRBV11-3,TGTGCCAGCAGCTCCGATAGGACAGGGAACTACGAGCAGTACTTC,CASSSDRTGNYEQYF
TRBD1,-,TRBJ2-7,TRBV5-4,TGTGCCAGCAGCAAACCGGGACAGGGAAACGACGAGCAGTACTTC,CASSKPGQGNDEQYF
TRBD2,-,TRBJ2-7,TRBV7-2,TGTGCCAGCAGCTTAGTAGCGGGGGTAGTGAGTGAGCAGTACTTC,CASSLVAGVVSEQYF
-,-,TRBJ2-5,TRBV6-5,TGTGCCACCCGCCCCTCCCGGGAGACCCAGTACTTC,CATRPSRETQYF
TRBD2,-,TRBJ2-5,TRBV5-1,TGCGCCAGCAGCTCCGGACTAGCGGGGGCTGATTTGGGGACCCAGTACTTC,CASSSGLAGADLGTQYF
TRBD2,-,TRBJ2-3,TRBV9,TGTGCCAGCAGCGTATCCCCGAGCGGGGGCACTATATACACAGATACGCAGTATTTT,CASSVSPSGGTIYTDTQYF
TRBD2,-,TRBJ2-1,TRBV5-1,TGCGCCAGCAGCTTGGTCGTTAGCGGGAGGTCACAGAGGGAGCAGTTCTTC,CASSLVVSGRSQREQFF
-,-,TRBJ2-2,TRBV19,TGTGCCAGTAGTATACAGGGTTGGACCGGGGAGCTGTTTTTT,CASSIQGWTGELFF
-,once,TRBJ1-5,TRBV18,TGTGCCAGCTCACCTCAGGACAATCAGCCCCAGCATTTT,CASSPQDNQPQHF
TRBD1,-,TRBJ1-1,TRBV27,TGTGCCAGCAGCCTCACCGGGACAGTGGGGAACACTGAAGCTTTCTTT,CASSLTGTVGNTEAFF
-,-,TRBJ2-2,TRBV7-9,TGTGCCAGCAGCGGGGGGGCAGTGTGGACCGGGGAGCTGTTTTTT,CASSGGAVWTGELFF
TRBD1,once,TRBJ1-1,TRBV12-5,TGTGCTAGTGGGGCGACAGGGGCCTTTGGCAAGGCTTTCTTT,CASGATGAFGKAFF
-,-,TRBJ1-2,TRBV30,TGTGCCTGGAGTGGGGGGGGTCTGGGCTACACCTTC,CAWSGGGLGYTF
-,-,TRBJ1-6,TRBV5-6,TGTGCCAGCAGCTTGGGAGGGGGGGTAGTAAATTCACCCCTCCACTTT,CASSLGGGVVNSPLHF
TRBD2,-,TRBJ2-1,TRBV7-9,TGTGCCAGCAGCTTAGGACTAGCGGGGGGACCGAGCTCCTACAATGAGCAGTTCTTC,CASSLGLAGGPSSYNEQFF
TRBD1,once,TRBJ2-7,TRBV2,TGTGCCAGCAGTCTACTGGGGACAGCTTCTCGCGAGCAGTACTTC,CASSLLGTASREQYF
TRBD1,-,TRBJ2-1,TRBV6-5,TGTGCCAGCAGTTACCTGAAGGGACAGAGGTTCTTC,CASSYLKGQRFF
TRBD1,-,TRBJ1-3,TRBV19,TGTGCCAGTAGTTCGACAGGGTCCTCTGGAAACACCATATATTTT,CASSSTGSSGNTIYF
-,-,TRBJ2-7,TRBV5-4,TGTGCCAGCAGCTTATCCGGACAGTCCTACGAGCAGTACTTC,CASSLSGQSYEQYF
-,-,TRBJ1-2,TRBV11-3,TGTGCCAGCAGCCCAACAGGACAGCTCTATGGCTACACCTTC,CASSPTGQLYGYTF
TRBD1,-,TRBJ2-3,TRBV29-1,TGCAGCGCCGAGGGATTACAGGGGATGACAGATACGCAGTATTTT,CSAEGLQGMTDTQYF
-,-,TRBJ1-1,TRBV18,TGTGCCAGCTCACCCGCACAGACGAACACTGAAGCTTTCTTT,CASSPAQTNTEAFF
-,-,TRBJ2-6,TRBV9,TGTGCCAGCAGCGTAGCGAGGGCTGGGGCCAACGTCCTGACTTTC,CASSVARAGANVLTF
TRBD1,-,TRBJ1-2,TRBV10-3,TGTGCCTCCCGGGACAGGGAGGCGTTGGGTGGCTACACCTTC,CASRDREALGGYTF
TRBD2,-,TRBJ2-1,TRBV5-1,TGCGCCAGCAGCTTGGATCCTAGCGGGCCTTACTCCTACAATGAGCAGTTCTTC,CASSLDPSGPYSYNEQFF
-,-,TRBJ1-1,TRBV6-1,TGTGCCAGCAGTAACACAGATAACACTGAAGCTTTCTTT,CASSNTDNTEAFF
TRBD1,-,TRBJ1-2,TRBV6-6,TGTGCCAGCAGTCCCCGGACAGGGATCTCTGGCTACACCTTC,CASSPRTGISGYTF
TRBD1,-,TRBJ2-3,TRBV2,TGTGCCAGCAGTGAAAGACAGGGCCTCACAGATACGCAGTATTTT,CASSERQGLTDTQYF
-,-,TRBJ2-7,TRBV14,TGTGCCAGCAGGGGAAGGGACAAAACCTACGAGCAGTACTTC,CASRGRDKTYEQYF
TRBD1,-,TRBJ1-1,TRBV6-1,TGTGCCAGCTCAAGATCCCAGGGGGCGATAACTGAAGCTTTCTTT,CASSRSQGAITEAFF
TRBD1,-,TRBJ1-1,TRBV19,TGTGCCAGTAGTACCTCAGGGGGGTTTCACACTGAAGCTTTCTTT,CASSTSGGFHTEAFF
TRBD2,-,TRBJ2-3,TRBV5-5,TGTGCCAGCAGCTTGGATAGAGAGCGGGGGCCTGCTAGCACAGATACGCAGTATTTT,CASSLDRERGPASTDTQYF
TRBD1,-,TRBJ1-5,TRBV19,TGTGCCAGTAGATTAGACAGGGTGAGCAATCAGCCCCAGCATTTT,CASRLDRVSNQPQHF
TRBD1,-,TRBJ1-1,TRBV5-6,TGTGCCAGCAGATCAAGGGGGCGAGACACTGAAGCTTTCTTT,CASRSRGRDTEAFF
TRBD2,-,TRBJ2-5,TRBV5-1,TGCGCCAGCAGCCCCGGACTAGCGATAGGACAAGAGACCCAGTACTTC,CASSPGLAIGQETQYF
TRBD1,-,TRBJ1-1,TRBV28,TGTGCCAGCAGCGGGGACAGGGACCGGGCTTTCTTT,CASSGDRDRAFF
-,-,TRBJ1-5,TRBV28,TGTGCCAGCACTACCTGGACAGGCAATCAGCCCCAGCATTTT,CASTTWTGNQPQHF
TRBD2,-,TRBJ2-2,TRBV2,TGTGCCAGCAGGGGGGTGAGTAGACTAGCGGGGGGTGGCTACACCGGGGAGCTGTTTTTT,CASRGVSRLAGGGYTGELFF
TRBD2,-,TRBJ2-7,TRBV25-1,TGTGCCAGCAGCCTTGGGGAGGGGCTTAGCTACGAGCAGTACTTC,CASSLGEGLSYEQYF
-,once,TRBJ2-2,TRBV11-2,TGTGCCAGCAGACTGAGATACGGGGCGAACACCGGGGAGCTGTTTTTT,CASRLRYGANTGELFF
-,-,TRBJ1-4,TRBV7-2,TGTGCCAGCAGCTTAAATCGTGAAAAACTGTTTTTT,CASSLNREKLFF
TRBD1,-,TRBJ1-5,TRBV14,TGTGCCAGCAGCCAACCACAGGGGGCGCTTAATCAGCCCCAGCATTTT,CASSQPQGALNQPQHF
TRBD2,-,TRBJ2-1,TRBV9,TGTGCCAGCAGCGTAGCGGGAGGGCCGCGTGAGCAGTTCTTC,CASSVAGGPREQFF
TRBD1,-,TRBJ2-7,TRBV19,TGTGCCAGTAGTAGGGTAGGGACAGTCGAGCAGTACTTC,CASSRVGTVEQYF
-,-,TRBJ2-6,TRBV5-6,TGTGCCAGCAGCTTGGTTGCCGGCGGGGGGGCCAACGTCCTGACTTTC,CASSLVAGGGANVLTF
-,-,TRBJ1-5,TRBV12-1,TGTGCCAGCAGCTTTGTCCCGGGGAGGGACCCTAGCAATCAGCCCCAGCATTTT,CASSFVPGRDPSNQPQHF
-,-,TRBJ1-1,TRBV7-2,TGTGCCAGCAGCTTAGGCAGGTCGGAAGCTTTCTTT,CASSLGRSEAFF
-,-,TRBJ2-2,TRBV9,TGTGCCAGCAGCGTAATGCAGGGGCGGGGGGAGCTGTTTTTT,CASSVMQGRGELFF
-,-,TRBJ2-1,TRBV6-5,TGTGCCAGCAGTTACCCTGTTCTAAACGCGGTCCAGCAGTTCTTC,CASSYPVLNAVQQFF
-,-,TRBJ1-2,TRBV2,TGTGCCACCATTGGGAGAGGGTTATATGGCTACACCTTC,CATIGRGLYGYTF